The clone carrying this T cell receptor beta chain was picked up one time. No antigen is known for it. This record belongs to a study of blood T cells in healthy people across ages. Study results and limitations: Age showed a roughly linear inverse relationship with TCR beta diversity per million T cells.

This CDR3 region has 14 residues. CDR1 SGHTA and CDR2 FQGNSA come from the germline V gene. It was with a sample-barcoded 5' primer and a J-beta primer mix that a second PCR of roughly 7 to 12 cycles was run. One entry per CDR3 protein results from TCRdb running MiXCR on the 5' RACE reads. In the table there are over 600,000 distinct CDR3 sequences, 35% to 60% of which are singletons. Per sample, extraction of total RNA gave at least 6 micrograms in every case. The receptor comes from an older man in good health. The rearrangement uses TRBV7-2 and TRBJ2-4, with D tentatively TRBD2 (5 bases). The J call may be in error: the DNA end matches TRBJ2-7 better. The source material was blood. The CDR3 loop reads CASSLTSTTYEQYF. The CDR3 bases are TGTGCCAGCAGCTTAACTAGTACCACCTACGAGCAGTACTTC.